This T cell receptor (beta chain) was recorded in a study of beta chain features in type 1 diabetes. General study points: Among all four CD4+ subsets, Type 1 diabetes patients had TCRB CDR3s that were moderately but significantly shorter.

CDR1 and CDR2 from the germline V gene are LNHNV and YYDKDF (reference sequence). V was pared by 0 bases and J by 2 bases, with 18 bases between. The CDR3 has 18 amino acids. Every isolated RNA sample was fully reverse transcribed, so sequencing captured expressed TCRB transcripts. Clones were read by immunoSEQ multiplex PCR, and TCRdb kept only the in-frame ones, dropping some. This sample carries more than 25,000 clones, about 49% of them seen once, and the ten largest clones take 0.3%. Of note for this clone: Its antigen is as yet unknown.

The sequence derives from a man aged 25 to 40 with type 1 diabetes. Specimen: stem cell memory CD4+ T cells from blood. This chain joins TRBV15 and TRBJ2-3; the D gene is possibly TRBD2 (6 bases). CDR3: CATSRDLWQRANTDTQYF. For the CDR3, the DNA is TGTGCCACCAGCAGAGATCTTTGGCAGCGGGCAAACACAGATACGCAGTATTTT.